This TCR beta chain was identified during a study of blood T cell repertoires in COVID-19. TCRdb keeps only in-frame clones here, not all; method: immunoSEQ multiplex PCR. The sample records approximately 180,000 clones, roughly nine tenths being singletons. The sequence was obtained from a woman aged 40-49 years with acute COVID-19. Sequencing input: PBMCs or T cells enriched from blood (not recorded which).

DNA of the CDR3: TGTGCCAGCAGTGAGCGCCCTAATAATTCACCCCTCCACTTT. The encoded protein is CASSERPNNSPLHF. The J gene is TRBJ1-6, the V gene TRBV27, with D unresolved. Germline V CDR1 and CDR2: MNHEY, SMNVEV (reference sequence). The CDR3 sequence is 14 residues long. V lost 5 bases and J 5 bases, leaving 10 bases between the germline ends.